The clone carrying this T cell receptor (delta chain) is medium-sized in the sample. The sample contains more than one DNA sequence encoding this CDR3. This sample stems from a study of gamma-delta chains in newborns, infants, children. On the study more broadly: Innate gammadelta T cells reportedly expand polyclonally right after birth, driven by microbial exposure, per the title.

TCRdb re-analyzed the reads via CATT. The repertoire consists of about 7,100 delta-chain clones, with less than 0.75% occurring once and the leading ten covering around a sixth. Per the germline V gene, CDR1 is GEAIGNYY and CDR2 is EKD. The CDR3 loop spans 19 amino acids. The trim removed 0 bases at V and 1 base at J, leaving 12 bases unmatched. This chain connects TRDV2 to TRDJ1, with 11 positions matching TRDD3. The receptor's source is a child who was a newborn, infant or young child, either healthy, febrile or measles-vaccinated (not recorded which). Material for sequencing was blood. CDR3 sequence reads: CACDTVGGGYAPGTDKLIF. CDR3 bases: TGTGCCTGTGACACCGTAGGTGGGGGATACGCACCTGGCACCGATAAACTCATCTTT.